This entry lists 30 T cell receptor beta chains sequenced from one sample in a study of OX40 agonist ivuxolimab in advanced cancers. This table comes from immunoSEQ multiplex PCR, and its TCRdb copy is limited to in-frame clones, with some not included. The repertoire has 20,000 to 25,000 clones, more than 80% of them found once; the top ten carry approximately 8.5%. The specimen was CD4+ or CD8+ T cells sorted from blood, collected in a trial of the OX40 agonist ivuxolimab. These receptors all come from an adult with an advanced solid tumor such as melanoma, head and neck, liver or kidney cancer.

The rearrangement uses TRBV7-9 and TRBJ2-1; D may be TRBD1 (5 bases). V lost 1 base, J lost 9 bases, and 13 bases lay in between. Germline V gene sequence: CDR1 SEHNR, CDR2 FQNEAQ (reference sequence). This CDR3 is 14 amino acids long. This CDR3 is CASSLVWVRGEQFF. As DNA, the CDR3 is TGTGCCAGCAGCTTAGTCTGGGTAAGGGGTGAGCAGTTCTTC.

The chain has TRBV5-5 and TRBJ2-1; the D gene is possibly TRBD1 (5 bases). CDR1 SGHKS and CDR2 YYEKEE come from the germline V gene (reference sequence). CDR3 length: 13 residues. Trimming removed 0 bases from V and 7 bases from J, with 8 bases in between. The DNA for the CDR3 is TGTGCCAGCAGCTTGGACAGGCAAAATGAGCAGTTCTTC. It translates to CASSLDRQNEQFF.

This clone was seen a single time. The rearrangement uses TRBV27 and TRBJ2-2; no clear D. The V end lost 7 bases, the J end lost 6 bases, and 6 bases lay between the germline ends. The CDR3 runs 11 residues. Germline CDR1 MNHEY, CDR2 SMNVEV (reference sequence). The CDR3 sequence: CASNWSGELFF. The DNA for the CDR3 is TGTGCCAGCAACTGGTCCGGGGAGCTGTTTTTT.

The rearrangement links TRBV12-5 to TRBJ2-5, with TRBD2 as a possible D gene (5 bases). This CDR3 region has 13 residues. Per germline, CDR1 LGHNT and CDR2 FRNRAP. The ends were cut back, 7 bases at V and 2 bases at J, with 11 bases in the middle. As DNA, the CDR3 is TGTGCTAGTGCCGAGCGGAGTCAAGAGACCCAGTACTTC. Protein: CASAERSQETQYF.

This chain links TRBV4-1 with TRBJ1-1; D perhaps matches TRBD1 (6 bases). Trimming pared 4 bases from V and 4 bases from J, leaving 10 bases between. This CDR3 contains 13 residues. Germline lookup yields CDR1 MGHRA and CDR2 YSYEKL. The CDR3 protein is CASSLLGATEAFF. As DNA, the CDR3 is TGCGCCAGCAGCCTCCTGGGGGCCACTGAAGCTTTCTTT.

The chain couples TRBV18 to TRBJ1-6; D unresolved. This CDR3 is built from 17 residues. Germline CDR1 reads KGHSH; CDR2 reads LQKENI. With 6 bases removed from V and 7 bases from J, the gap between germline ends came to 22 bases. CDR3 sequence reads: CASSPSSGRGLNSPLHF. DNA of the CDR3: TGTGCCAGCTCTCCGAGCAGCGGCCGAGGTTTAAATTCACCCCTCCACTTT.

The rearrangement uses TRBV14 and TRBJ2-4; D is unresolved. This CDR3 has 12 residues. V lost 4 bases to trimming and J lost 4 bases, with 5 bases between them. The germline gives CDR1 SGHDN, CDR2 FVKESK. The CDR3: CASSLTKNIQYF. The CDR3 DNA follows: TGTGCCAGCAGCCTAACTAAAAACATTCAGTACTTC.

This clone was counted a few times. The V and J genes are TRBV19 and TRBJ1-1; D not certain. CDR3 length equals 12 residues. Looked up from germline, CDR1 is LNHDA and CDR2 is SQIVND (reference sequence). With 10 bases removed from V and 0 bases from J, the gap between germline ends came to 9 bases. For the CDR3, the DNA is TGTGCCACAAGACACCTGAACACTGAAGCTTTCTTT. It encodes CATRHLNTEAFF.

The chain is built from TRBV10-3 and TRBJ1-4; the match to TRBD1 covers 9 bases. Germline values: CDR1 ENHRY, CDR2 SYGVKD. J gave up 6 bases and V 3 bases, and 8 bases lay outside the gene matches. The CDR3 contains 16 residues. CDR3 residues: CAISDVPGQGHEKLFF. The CDR3 bases are TGTGCCATCAGTGACGTGCCGGGACAGGGCCATGAAAAACTGTTTTTT.

V and J are TRBV4-3 and TRBJ2-7, with a weak D call TRBD1 (6 bases). CDR3 size: 16 residues. CDR1 and CDR2 from the germline V gene are LGHNA and YSLEER. The V end lost 0 bases, the J end lost 2 bases, and 14 bases lay between the germline ends. This chain's CDR3 is CASSQDLGTGTYEQYF. The CDR3, as DNA: TGCGCCAGCAGCCAAGATCTCGGTACAGGGACCTACGAGCAGTACTTC.

Worth noting for this clone: The sample carries other DNA sequences with the same CDR3. The rearrangement joins TRBV7-7 to TRBJ2-7, with a tentative D call TRBD1 (5 bases). The CDR3 length is 13 residues. Germline V CDR1 and CDR2: SSHAT, FNYEAQ (reference sequence). The V end was cut by 6 bases, the J end by 7 bases, with 16 bases between. In DNA form, the CDR3 reads TGTGCCAGCAGTCTCGACAGTGATAGAGAGCAGTACTTC. Translating gives CASSLDSDREQYF.

V gene TRBV27 combines with J gene TRBJ2-7, with no clear D. The CDR3 covers 15 residues. Deletions cut 7 bases from V and 3 bases from J, with 19 bases between. Germline V lookup: CDR1 MNHEY, CDR2 SMNVEV (reference sequence). The CDR3 region has the DNA TGTGCCAGCACCCCGGACGGTAGTTTTCACTACGAGCAGTACTTC. It specifies CASTPDGSFHYEQYF.

This rearrangement joins TRBV27 to TRBJ2-3, with a weak D call TRBD2 (6 bases). The CDR3 length is 15 residues. V dropped 6 bases and J dropped 0 bases, with 13 bases sitting between them. In germline, CDR1 is MNHEY, CDR2 SMNVEV (reference sequence). The CDR3: CASSILATSTDTQYF. CDR3 bases: TGTGCCAGCAGCATTCTAGCGACTAGCACAGATACGCAGTATTTT.

V and J are TRBV27 and TRBJ2-2; TRBD2 matches at 8 bases. CDR3 length: 16 residues. The germline V gene has CDR1 MNHEY and CDR2 SMNVEV (reference sequence). The V and J ends lost 8 bases and 7 bases, in that order; junction bases with no gene match: 15. CDR3 amino acids: CASHKTGGPGNGELFF. For the CDR3, the DNA is TGTGCCAGCCATAAAACGGGGGGGCCGGGCAACGGGGAGCTGTTTTTT.

The chain links TRBV4-1 to TRBJ1-1; 8 bases line up with TRBD1. With 4 bases clipped from V and 4 bases from J, the junction kept 14 bases outside the gene matches. The CDR3 length is 17 residues. Germline assignment: CDR1 MGHRA and CDR2 YSYEKL. CDR3 bases: TGCGCCAGCAGCCTAAGTTCAGGGGGCCGGCGTGGCACTGAAGCTTTCTTT. This gives the protein CASSLSSGGRRGTEAFF.

This clone was recorded once. This chain connects TRBV27 to TRBJ2-3, with D maybe TRBD1 (5 bases). Trimming cost V 6 bases and J 2 bases, with 12 bases left between them. Germline loops: CDR1 MNHEY, CDR2 SMNVEV (reference sequence). The CDR3 runs 14 residues. CDR3 DNA: TGTGCCAGCAGCCCAGGGTGGGCCACAGATACGCAGTATTTT. Its protein is CASSPGWATDTQYF.

The V and J genes are TRBV27 and TRBJ2-2; 10 nucleotides align to TRBD1. Germline assignment: CDR1 MNHEY and CDR2 SMNVEV (reference sequence). Losses at the gene ends were 6 bases for V and 4 bases for J; bases not matched to a gene: 8. The CDR3 covers 16 residues. DNA for the CDR3: TGTGCCAGCAGGTGGCCGGGACAGGGGTCCACCGGGGAGCTGTTTTTT. This translates into CASRWPGQGSTGELFF.

The V call is TRBV11-2, the J call TRBJ2-1; D ambiguous. The CDR3 runs 11 residues. V gave up 3 bases and J gave up 5 bases, with 2 bases separating them. The germline CDR1 and CDR2 sequences are SGHAT and FQNNGV. The CDR3 nucleotides read TGTGCCAGCAGCTTGAACAATGAGCAGTTCTTC. This translates into CASSLNNEQFF.

There are a few counts of this clone. The chain uses TRBV7-9 and TRBJ1-2; D ambiguous. CDR3 length: 11 residues. From germline, CDR1 is SEHNR and CDR2 FQNEAQ (reference sequence). Trimming took off 8 bases at V and 3 bases at J, with 7 bases between the two ends. The CDR3 region has the DNA TGTGCCAGCTCCGGGGACTATGGCTACACCTTC. Residues: CASSGDYGYTF.

V is TRBV4-1 and J is TRBJ1-5; a possible D gene is TRBD1 (5 bases). The length of the CDR3 is 15 residues. CDR1 and CDR2 from the germline V gene are MGHRA and YSYEKL. V was clipped by 4 bases and J by 0 bases, with 10 bases between them. CDR3 in DNA: TGCGCCAGCAGCCTCCGGGGCCTTAGCAATCAGCCCCAGCATTTT. Amino acids: CASSLRGLSNQPQHF.

This sequence joins TRBV6-5 and TRBJ2-7, with D uncertain. This CDR3 has 13 residues. Trimming took off 1 base at V and 4 bases at J, with 8 bases between the two ends. CDR1 is MNHEY and CDR2 is SVGAGI in the germline V gene. The CDR3 sequence: CASSYLPSYEQYF. The CDR3 DNA is TGTGCCAGCAGTTACTTGCCAAGTTACGAGCAGTACTTC.

The chain joins TRBV9 to TRBJ1-3; D possibly corresponds to TRBD1 (6 bases). V dropped 0 bases and J dropped 3 bases, with 22 bases sitting between them. CDR3 size: 19 residues. Germline loops: CDR1 SGDLS, CDR2 YYNGEE. CDR3 loop: CASSVGPPVDRSFGNTIYF. In DNA form, the CDR3 reads TGTGCCAGCAGCGTAGGGCCTCCCGTTGACAGGTCTTTTGGAAACACCATATATTTT.

Points on this clone: The junction departs from germline at one end; a sequencing error may be responsible. The CDR3 nucleotides read TGTGCTAGCAGCCCGAGGACTAGCGGGGGGGCAGGTGGGAATGAGCAGTTCTTC. Its protein is CASSPRTSGGAGGNEQFF. V usage is TRBV7-7 and J usage is TRBJ2-1; 15 bases match TRBD2. The CDR3 is 18 amino acids. The germline V gene has CDR1 SSHAT and CDR2 FNYEAQ (reference sequence).

V gene TRBV9 combines with J gene TRBJ1-6; D remains ambiguous. The CDR3 is 16 amino acids. Trimming took 0 bases from V and 11 from J, leaving 18 bases between them. The germline gives CDR1 SGDLS, CDR2 YYNGEE. The CDR3 sequence: CASSVGGRRERTPLHF. The CDR3 DNA is TGTGCCAGCAGCGTAGGAGGGCGCCGGGAAAGAACACCCCTCCACTTT.

The chain links TRBV4-3 to TRBJ1-1; TRBD1 might be the D (5 bases). There are 14 residues in the CDR3. Germline CDR1 is LGHNA and CDR2 is YSLEER. Trimming removed 4 bases from V and 4 bases from J, with 13 bases in between. The CDR3 sequence is CASSLSGVITEAFF. CDR3 in DNA: TGCGCCAGCAGCCTTTCGGGGGTAATCACTGAAGCTTTCTTT.

This clone is categorized as medium-sized. The chain employs TRBV4-2 and TRBJ1-1, with D uncertain. V lost 4 bases and J lost 1, with 10 bases in between. The CDR3 sequence is 14 residues long. CDR1 LGHNA and CDR2 YNFKEQ come from the germline V gene. The CDR3: CASSPKIGNTEAFF. The DNA of the CDR3 is TGTGCCAGCAGCCCTAAGATAGGGAACACTGAAGCTTTCTTT.

A few counts support this clone. This chain joins TRBV4-3 and TRBJ1-1; 11 bases line up with TRBD1. The CDR3 is made up of 16 amino acids. Trimming removed 0 bases from V and 7 bases from J; junction bases left unmatched: 7. Germline V gene lookup returns CDR1 LGHNA and CDR2 YSLEER. The CDR3 protein is CASSQDSGQGANEAFF. In DNA, the CDR3 is TGCGCCAGCAGCCAAGACTCTGGACAGGGGGCGAATGAAGCTTTCTTT.

The chain is built from TRBV4-1 and TRBJ2-5; 7 bases fit TRBD2. This CDR3 comprises 15 residues. The V segment lost 4 bases and the J segment 2 bases; nucleotides outside the gene matches: 7. CDR1 and CDR2 (germline): MGHRA, YSYEKL. In nucleotides, the CDR3 is TGCGCCAGCAGCCTAAGGGCGGGGGAGCAAGAGACCCAGTACTTC. It translates to CASSLRAGEQETQYF.

V and J are TRBV20-1 and TRBJ1-2; the D is unclear. Germline CDR1 DFQATT, CDR2 SNEGSKA (reference sequence). This CDR3 contains 8 residues. V gave up 7 bases and J gave up 7 bases, with 4 bases separating them. Written as DNA, the CDR3 is TGCAGTGTCCCTGGCTACACCTTC. This codes for CSVPGYTF.

This chain uses TRBV29-1 with TRBJ1-2, with 7 bases matching TRBD1. The germline gives CDR1 SQVTM, CDR2 ANQGSEA. After removal of 7 bases from V and 2 bases from J, the junction contained 4 bases not matched to a gene. This CDR3 has 12 residues. CDR3 sequence (DNA): TGCAGCGGACGGACAGGCAACTATGGCTACACCTTC. Translated, it gives CSGRTGNYGYTF. Based on the CDR3 plus reference TRBV29-1 and TRBJ1-2, the full variable domain is SAVISQKPSRDICQRGTSLTIQCQVDSQVTMMFWYRQQPGQSLTLIATANQGSEATYESGFVIDKFPISRPNLTFSTLTVSNMSPEDSSIYLCSGRTGNYGYTFGSGTRLTVV.